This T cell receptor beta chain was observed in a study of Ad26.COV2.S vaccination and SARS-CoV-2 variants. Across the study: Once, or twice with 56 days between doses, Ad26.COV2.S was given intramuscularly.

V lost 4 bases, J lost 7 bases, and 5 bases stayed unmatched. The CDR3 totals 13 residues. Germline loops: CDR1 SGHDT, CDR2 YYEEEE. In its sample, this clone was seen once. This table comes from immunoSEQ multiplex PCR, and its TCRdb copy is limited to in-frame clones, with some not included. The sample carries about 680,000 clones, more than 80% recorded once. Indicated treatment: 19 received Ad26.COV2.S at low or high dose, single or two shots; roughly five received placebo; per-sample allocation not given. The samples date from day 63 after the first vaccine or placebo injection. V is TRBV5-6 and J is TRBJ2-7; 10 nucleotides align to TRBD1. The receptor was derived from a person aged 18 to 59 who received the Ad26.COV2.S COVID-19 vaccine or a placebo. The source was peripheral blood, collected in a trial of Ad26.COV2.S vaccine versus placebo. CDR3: CASSRDRGDEQYF. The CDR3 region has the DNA TGTGCCAGCAGCCGGGACAGGGGAGATGAGCAGTACTTC.